This T cell receptor (beta chain) was found in a study of control samples from healthy donors and cancer patients. The assay was immunoSEQ multiplex PCR, and TCRdb's table has in-frame clones only and misses some. Among roughly 150,000 clones, over 90% were seen once, and the ten largest hold around 2.4%. Sequencing input: blood. This receptor was taken from a middle-aged man in good health.

The CDR3 loop reads CASSIYMTGGNQPQHF. In nucleotides, the CDR3 is TGTGCCAGTAGTATTTATATGACAGGGGGAAATCAGCCCCAGCATTTT. The J gene is TRBJ1-5, the V gene TRBV19; 9 nucleotides align to TRBD1. V trimming: 3 bases; J trimming: 4 bases; junction bases outside the gene matches: 7. Germline-derived CDR1 and CDR2 are LNHDA and SQIVND (reference sequence). CDR3 length: 16 residues.